This T cell receptor beta chain was sequenced for a study of cytomegalovirus exposure and HLA in healthy donors. Study background: Earlier findings included 100 million to 130 million unique TCR beta sequences obtained from 170 million or so T cells. Study-level points and caveats: Reports indicated that the classifier achieved high specificity and sensitivity in diagnosing cytomegalovirus status. HLA alleles were associated with 18,000 or so TCR beta sequences in a later analysis at 0.05 false discovery rate.

V dropped 5 bases and J dropped 0; count of bases not matched to a gene: 7. The CDR3 runs 16 residues. Germline V lookup: CDR1 WSHSY, CDR2 SAAADI. The PCR was carried out with 60 Vbeta primers and 13 Jbeta primers. TCRdb's copy holds only in-frame clones and misses some; the assay was immunoSEQ multiplex PCR. The table lists about 120,000 clones, approximately 80% of them singletons. A word on this clone: Antigen: not known.

Material for sequencing was PBMCs. The chain carries TRBV10-2 and TRBJ2-1; TRBD1 aligns across 7 bases. This TCR derives from a human donor in good health. The CDR3 DNA follows: TGCGCCAGCAGTTATGAGGGGGCCCGCTCCTACAATGAGCAGTTCTTC. It codes for CASSYEGARSYNEQFF.